This TCR beta chain appears in the sequencing data of a study of sequential checkpoint blockade in melanoma. Overall study: After both sequences, patients received maintenance nivolumab.

Clones were sequenced by immunoSEQ multiplex PCR, and TCRdb holds only the in-frame ones, with some missing. The table records tens of thousands of clones, roughly a third of them present only once. Treatment here: randomized to nivolumab then ipilimumab (arm A) or the reverse (arm B). Trimming took 6 bases from V and 4 from J; bases not matched to a gene: 2. This CDR3 region has 13 residues. Per germline, CDR1 LNHDA and CDR2 SQIVND (reference sequence). The sequence derives from a human donor with melanoma. The chain joins TRBV19 to TRBJ1-1; 10 bases line up with TRBD1. The sample in question was tumor tissue (inferred from file names), obtained from a patient given nivolumab and ipilimumab in sequence. This chain's CDR3 is CASRGQGSTEAFF. For the CDR3, the DNA is TGTGCCAGTAGGGGACAGGGGAGCACTGAAGCTTTCTTT.